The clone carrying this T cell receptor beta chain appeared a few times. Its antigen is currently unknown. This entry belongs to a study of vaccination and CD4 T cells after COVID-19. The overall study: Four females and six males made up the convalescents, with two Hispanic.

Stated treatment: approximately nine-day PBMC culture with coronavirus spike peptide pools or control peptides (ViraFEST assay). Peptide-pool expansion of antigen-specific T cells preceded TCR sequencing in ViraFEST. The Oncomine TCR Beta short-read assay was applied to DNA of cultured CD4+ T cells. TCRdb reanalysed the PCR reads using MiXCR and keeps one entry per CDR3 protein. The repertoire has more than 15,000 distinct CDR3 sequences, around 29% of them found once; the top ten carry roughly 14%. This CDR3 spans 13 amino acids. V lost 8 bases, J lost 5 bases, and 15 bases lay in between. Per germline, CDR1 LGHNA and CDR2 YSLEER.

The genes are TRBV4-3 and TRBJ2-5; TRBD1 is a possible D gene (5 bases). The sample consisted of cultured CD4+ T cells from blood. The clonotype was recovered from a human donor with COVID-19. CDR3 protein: CASSKGQVETQYF. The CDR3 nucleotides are TGCGCCAGCTCGAAGGGGCAGGTGGAGACCCAGTACTTC.